The 26 T cell receptor beta chains in this list originate from one sample, sequenced in a study of T cell responses to AZD1222 COVID-19 vaccine. Clones were read by immunoSEQ multiplex PCR, and TCRdb kept only the in-frame ones, dropping some. There are 100,000 to 150,000 clones in the sample; 84% occur only once, and about 26% lies in the top ten. This material consisted of peripheral blood, taken 28 days after the second AZD1222 dose. The receptor source for this set is an adult who received the AZD1222 COVID-19 vaccine.

This chain joins TRBV6-6 and TRBJ1-3, with D uncertain. Germline CDR1 and CDR2: MNHNY and SVGAGI (reference sequence). This CDR3 is 14 amino acids long. V lost 8 bases, J lost 2 bases, and 13 bases lay in between. The CDR3 here is CASATLDAGNTIYF. In DNA, the CDR3 is TGTGCCAGCGCCACCTTGGATGCTGGAAACACCATATATTTT.

The chain is built from TRBV24-1 and TRBJ2-1, with a weak D call TRBD2 (5 bases). The germline gives CDR1 KGHDR, CDR2 SFDVKD. V shed 1 base and J shed 4 bases, with 7 bases lying between them. This CDR3 has 14 residues. The CDR3 loop is CATSDFSGYNEQFF. For the CDR3, the DNA is TGTGCCACCAGTGATTTCTCGGGGTACAATGAGCAGTTCTTC.

The chain carries TRBV28 and TRBJ1-4, with D possibly TRBD1 on 6 matching bases. V shed 7 bases and J shed 8 bases, with 20 bases lying between them. This CDR3 is 15 amino acids long. Per germline, CDR1 MDHEN and CDR2 SYDVKM. The CDR3 sequence: CASNVLQGASEKLFF. DNA for the CDR3: TGTGCCAGCAACGTACTACAGGGTGCTAGCGAAAAACTGTTTTTT.

This clone has a single count. This rearrangement joins TRBV5-1 to TRBJ2-7; D is unresolved. Per germline, CDR1 SGHRS and CDR2 YFSETQ. The CDR3 consists of 15 residues. Trimming removed 2 bases at V and 1 base at J, with 13 bases between. The CDR3 DNA reads as TGCGCCAGCAGCTTTCTACCGGGTGTATCCTACGAGCAGTACTTC. Its translation is CASSFLPGVSYEQYF.

The chain has TRBV6-5 and TRBJ1-6; 9 bases align to TRBD1. Germline V gene sequence: CDR1 MNHEY, CDR2 SVGAGI. The V and J ends lost 2 bases and 4 bases, in that order; junction bases with no gene match: 3. CDR3 length: 16 residues. The CDR3 DNA reads TGTGCCAGCAGTTACCTAGACAGGGGGTATAATTCACCCCTCCACTTT. It is translated as CASSYLDRGYNSPLHF.

V and J are TRBV13 and TRBJ2-5; 7 positions agree with TRBD2. CDR3 length: 17 residues. The V segment lost 5 bases and the J segment 2 bases; nucleotides outside the gene matches: 14. CDR1 and CDR2 (germline): PRHDT, FYEKMQ (reference sequence). CDR3 nucleotide sequence: TGTGCCAGCAGCCCATCACCCTGGGGCGGGAGACAAGAGACCCAGTACTTC. Translating it yields CASSPSPWGGRQETQYF.

In its sample, this clone was seen a few times. The rearrangement joins TRBV19 to TRBJ1-2; D perhaps matches TRBD1 (6 bases). Trimming left V 3 bases short and J 1 base short, with 9 bases between. This CDR3 is built from 14 residues. Germline V gene sequence: CDR1 LNHDA, CDR2 SQIVND (reference sequence). This CDR3 is CASSIRGGNYGYTF. In DNA form, the CDR3 reads TGTGCCAGTAGTATTAGAGGGGGTAACTATGGCTACACCTTC.

V usage is TRBV14 and J usage is TRBJ1-2; the D is unclear. The CDR3 sequence is 14 residues long. Germline V lookup: CDR1 SGHDN, CDR2 FVKESK. V was cut by 1 base and J by 1 base, with 7 bases left in between. The chain's CDR3 is CASSQGNRNYGYTF. Here the CDR3 DNA reads TGTGCCAGCAGCCAAGGAAATCGTAACTATGGCTACACCTTC.

This clone was seen a single time. V gene TRBV6-5 combines with J gene TRBJ1-3; no firm D call. Per the germline V gene, CDR1 is MNHEY and CDR2 is SVGAGI. V was shortened by 8 bases and J by 7 bases, with 18 bases between the two germline ends. This CDR3 contains 14 residues. The DNA of the CDR3 is TGTGCCAGCTCCGCGGGTAGAAAGGACAACACCATATATTTT. Translation: CASSAGRKDNTIYF.

This clone was seen a single time. V is TRBV14 and J is TRBJ2-7; D is uncertain. Trimming took 1 base from V and 3 from J, leaving 7 bases between them. This CDR3 has 13 residues. The V gene's germline CDR1 is SGHDN and CDR2 FVKESK. CDR3 region: CASSQGANYEQYF. CDR3 coding DNA: TGTGCCAGCAGCCAAGGGGCTAACTACGAGCAGTACTTC.

The count of this clone is one. The gene calls are TRBV19 and TRBJ1-5; weak D call: TRBD1 (5 bases). From germline, CDR1 is LNHDA and CDR2 SQIVND (reference sequence). CDR3 length equals 17 residues. V lost 4 bases to trimming and J lost 1 base, with 17 bases between them. The CDR3 loop is CASSSQWRGGSNQPQHF. In DNA form, the CDR3 reads TGTGCCAGTAGTAGCCAGTGGAGGGGTGGGAGCAATCAGCCCCAGCATTTT. The variable domain in full, with the rest retrieved from reference TRBV19 and TRBJ1-5, is DGGITQSPKYLFRKEGQNVTLSCEQNLNHDAMYWYRQDPGQGLRLIYYSQIVNDFQKGDIAEGYSVSREKKESFPLTVTSAQKNPTAFYLCASSSQWRGGSNQPQHFGDGTRLSIL.

The chain combines TRBV4-1 with TRBJ1-2; 11 nucleotides match TRBD1. The V and J ends lost 4 bases and 7 bases, in that order; junction bases with no gene match: 11. The CDR3 covers 16 residues. Germline V lookup: CDR1 MGHRA, CDR2 YSYEKL. The CDR3 sequence is CASSLRVGQGGFGYTF. The DNA for the CDR3 is TGCGCCAGCAGCCTCAGGGTGGGACAGGGGGGTTTTGGCTACACCTTC.

The chain links TRBV2 to TRBJ1-5; D gene unclear. V was pared by 4 bases and J by 0 bases, with 10 bases between. Germline assignment: CDR1 SNHLY and CDR2 FYNNEI. The CDR3 loop spans 15 amino acids. The CDR3 loop is CASSGSAGSNQPQHF. The CDR3 DNA is TGTGCCAGCAGTGGCTCAGCCGGTAGCAATCAGCCCCAGCATTTT.

This clone was recorded only once. The J gene is TRBJ1-1, the V gene TRBV18; D gene unclear. This CDR3 is built from 14 residues. V lost 2 bases to trimming and J lost 1 base, with 8 bases between them. Per the germline V gene, CDR1 is KGHSH and CDR2 is LQKENI. The CDR3 here is CASSPMGSNTEAFF. Here the CDR3 DNA reads TGTGCCAGCTCACCAATGGGGTCGAACACTGAAGCTTTCTTT.

The chain combines TRBV19 with TRBJ2-2; the D is unclear. The germline V and J ends were trimmed by 3 bases and 4 bases, with 6 bases remaining between them. The CDR3 runs 13 residues. CDR1 is LNHDA, CDR2 SQIVND, per germline (reference sequence). As DNA, the CDR3 is TGTGCCAGTAGTATTGGTATCACCGGGGAGCTGTTTTTT. It is translated as CASSIGITGELFF.

This rearrangement joins TRBV7-9 to TRBJ1-1; D unresolved. CDR1 SEHNR and CDR2 FQNEAQ come from the germline V gene (reference sequence). This CDR3 has 15 amino acids. V was pared by 6 bases and J by 3 bases, with 17 bases between. In nucleotides, the CDR3 is TGTGCCAGCAGAGAGATGGGCGGCGAACACACTGAAGCTTTCTTT. Translated: CASREMGGEHTEAFF. Based on the CDR3 plus reference TRBV7-9 and TRBJ1-1, the full variable domain is DTGVSQNPRHKITKRGQNVTFRCDPISEHNRLYWYRQTLGQGPEFLTYFQNEAQLEKSRLLSDRFSAERPKGSFSTLEIQRTEQGDSAMYLCASREMGGEHTEAFFGQGTRLTVV.

This clone came up a few times. The chain couples TRBV28 to TRBJ1-5; D gene uncertain. V dropped 6 bases and J dropped 0 bases, with 12 bases sitting between them. The CDR3 sequence is 15 residues long. Per germline, CDR1 MDHEN and CDR2 SYDVKM. CDR3: CASSQGTASNQPQHF. The CDR3 DNA sequence: TGTGCCAGCAGCCAAGGCACAGCTAGCAATCAGCCCCAGCATTTT.

The chain is built from TRBV19 and TRBJ1-5; D is unclear. V dropped 8 bases and J dropped 0 bases, with 11 bases sitting between them. The V gene's germline CDR1 is LNHDA and CDR2 SQIVND (reference sequence). The CDR3 has 14 amino acids. The CDR3 region has the DNA TGTGCCAGTGGTGAAGGGTATAGCAATCAGCCCCAGCATTTT. Encoded protein: CASGEGYSNQPQHF.

V is TRBV9 and J is TRBJ1-3, with TRBD1 matching over 7 bases. Trimming at V came to 0 bases and at J to 0 bases, leaving 3 bases not matched to a gene. This CDR3 spans 16 amino acids. CDR1 is SGDLS and CDR2 is YYNGEE in the germline V gene. The DNA of the CDR3 is TGTGCCAGCAGCGTAGGACAGGGCCTCTCTGGAAACACCATATATTTT. Amino acids: CASSVGQGLSGNTIYF.

The chain employs TRBV18 and TRBJ1-5; D call uncertain. The V gene lost 4 bases and the J gene lost 7 bases, with 17 bases spanning the gap. The CDR3 sequence is 15 residues long. Germline V gene data show CDR1 as KGHSH and CDR2 as LQKENI. This chain's CDR3 is CASSRVLGDQQPQHF. CDR3 sequence (DNA): TGTGCCAGCTCACGCGTCCTCGGGGATCAACAGCCCCAGCATTTT.

The rearrangement links TRBV5-1 to TRBJ1-5; D is uncertain. The V end lost 1 base, the J end lost 6 bases, and 8 bases lay between the germline ends. This CDR3 is 13 amino acids long. Germline CDR1 reads SGHRS; CDR2 reads YFSETQ. The CDR3 DNA reads as TGCGCCAGCAGCTTGTTTTTCAGTCAGCCCCAGCATTTT. Its protein product is CASSLFFSQPQHF.

This clone was picked up a small number of times. J is TRBJ1-4 and V is TRBV18; D gene unclear. Germline V gene sequence: CDR1 KGHSH, CDR2 LQKENI. The CDR3 has 16 residues. Trimming left V 1 base short and J 0 bases short, with 9 bases between. The CDR3 is CASSPQGYSTNEKLFF. The CDR3 region has the DNA TGTGCCAGCTCACCACAGGGTTATTCAACTAATGAAAAACTGTTTTTT.

The rearrangement joins TRBV5-6 to TRBJ2-5; TRBD1 aligns across 8 bases. Per germline, CDR1 SGHDT and CDR2 YYEEEE. The junction had 0 bases not matched to a gene; V was cut back by 3 bases and J by 5 bases. CDR3 size: 12 residues. The DNA for the CDR3 is TGTGCCAGCAGCTGGGACAGGGAGACCCAGTACTTC. Protein sequence: CASSWDRETQYF.

The chain employs TRBV5-1 and TRBJ2-1; D is ambiguous. Germline V CDR1 and CDR2: SGHRS, YFSETQ. The CDR3 spans 14 residues. V lost 0 bases and J 6 bases, leaving 10 bases between the germline ends. This chain's CDR3 is CASSLDPAPNEQFF. CDR3 in DNA: TGCGCCAGCAGCTTGGATCCGGCTCCCAATGAGCAGTTCTTC. Combining the CDR3 with reference TRBV5-1 and TRBJ2-1 gives the whole variable domain KAGVTQTPRYLIKTRGQQVTLSCSPISGHRSVSWYQQTPGQGLQFLFEYFSETQRNKGNFPGRFSGRQFSNSRSEMNVSTLELGDSALYLCASSLDPAPNEQFFGPGTRLTVL.

Details on this clone: One end of the junction is discordant with germline, which a read error may explain. The V call is TRBV3-1 (or the pseudogene TRBV3-2), the J call TRBJ2-7, with 11 nucleotides matching TRBD1. The germline CDR1 and CDR2 sequences are LGHDT and YNNKEL (reference sequence). The CDR3 totals 17 residues. The CDR3 DNA is TGTGCCAGCACCCAAGGAGGGACAGGGGGAAGGATCTACGAGCAGTACTTC. Residues: CASTQGGTGGRIYEQYF.

The rearrangement links TRBV6-5 to TRBJ1-2; tentatively, D is TRBD1 (5 bases). Trimming left V 1 base short and J 4 bases short, with 16 bases between. CDR3 size: 16 residues. Looked up from germline, CDR1 is MNHEY and CDR2 is SVGAGI. CDR3 sequence (DNA): TGTGCCAGCAGTTACTTCGGTGGGACGGCCCTCTATGGCTACACCTTC. Its translation is CASSYFGGTALYGYTF.